One sample yielded the 9 T cell receptor beta chains listed below, sequenced in a study of control samples from healthy donors and cancer patients. Method: immunoSEQ multiplex PCR; TCRdb's copy keeps in-frame clones and lacks some. The table lists approximately 100,000 clones, about four fifths of them singletons. Sequencing input: PBMCs. The receptor set was obtained from a man between 65 and 85 years old with lung cancer.

CDR3 in DNA: TGTGCCTGGAGGGGCTCAGGCAGAGCTTACAATGAAAAACTGTTTTTT. Residues: CAWRGSGRAYNEKLFF. The chain employs TRBV30 and TRBJ1-4, with unresolved D. The length of the CDR3 is 16 residues. Looked up from germline, CDR1 is GTSNPN and CDR2 is SVGIG (reference sequence). V shed 3 bases and J shed 5 bases, with 19 bases lying between them.

The chain joins TRBV19 to TRBJ2-7; 8 bases agree with TRBD1. In germline, CDR1 is LNHDA, CDR2 SQIVND (reference sequence). With 4 bases clipped from V and 3 bases from J, the junction kept 11 bases outside the gene matches. The CDR3 sequence is 16 residues long. The CDR3 here is CASSTYRGTGNYEQYF. In DNA form, the CDR3 reads TGTGCCAGTAGTACCTACAGGGGGACGGGGAACTACGAGCAGTACTTC.

J is TRBJ2-3 and V is TRBV7-6; D perhaps matches TRBD1 (5 bases). Germline V lookup: CDR1 SGHVS, CDR2 FNYEAQ. There are 15 residues in the CDR3. Trimming left V 1 base short and J 3 bases short, with 11 bases between. For the CDR3, the DNA is TGTGCCAGCAGCTTAGAAGGTGACAGAACAGATACGCAGTATTTT. Translating gives CASSLEGDRTDTQYF.

The chain recombines TRBV28 with TRBJ2-3, with TRBD1 matching over 8 bases. CDR3 length equals 14 residues. Losses at the gene ends were 7 bases for V and 4 bases for J; bases not matched to a gene: 7. Germline values: CDR1 MDHEN, CDR2 SYDVKM. The CDR3 loop is CASTDRGGADTQYF. CDR3 bases: TGTGCCAGCACCGACAGGGGCGGCGCAGATACGCAGTATTTT.

The rearrangement joins TRBV19 to TRBJ2-6, with TRBD1 matching over 7 bases. V lost 3 bases, J lost 0 bases, and 8 bases stayed unmatched. Per the germline V gene, CDR1 is LNHDA and CDR2 is SQIVND (reference sequence). This CDR3 has 18 residues. In nucleotides, the CDR3 is TGTGCCAGTAGTATGAAACCGGGACAGATCTCTGGGGCCAACGTCCTGACTTTC. It codes for CASSMKPGQISGANVLTF.

Only a few counts were recorded for this clone. The V gene is TRBV7-9, the J gene TRBJ1-1; the D gene is possibly TRBD1 (5 bases). The V end lost 5 bases, the J end lost 5 bases, and 12 bases lay between the germline ends. The CDR3 consists of 13 residues. The V gene's germline CDR1 is SEHNR and CDR2 FQNEAQ (reference sequence). As DNA, the CDR3 is TGTGCCAGCAGCGCGGACGGGGGGACTGAAGCTTTCTTT. This translates into CASSADGGTEAFF.

The DNA of the CDR3 is TGTGCCAGCAGGGTTGAGGTCTCCGGGACAGGTGGCTACACCTTC. This sequence encodes CASRVEVSGTGGYTF. The chain combines TRBV5-4 with TRBJ1-2; TRBD1 matches 8 bases. The junction had 13 bases not matched to a gene; V was cut back by 5 bases and J by 7 bases. CDR1 is SGHNT and CDR2 is YYREEE in the germline V gene (reference sequence). This CDR3 has 15 amino acids.

This clone is a singleton in its sample. The chain recombines TRBV6-5 with TRBJ1-6; 8 bases map to TRBD1. The CDR3 totals 15 residues. The trim removed 3 bases at V and 7 bases at J, leaving 5 bases unmatched. The germline CDR1 and CDR2 sequences are MNHEY and SVGAGI. The CDR3 DNA follows: TGTGCCAGCAGTTATGGGACAGGACAGAATTCACCCCTCCACTTT. Protein sequence: CASSYGTGQNSPLHF.

The chain recombines TRBV5-1 with TRBJ2-5; TRBD1 is a possible D gene (6 bases). The V gene lost 4 bases and the J gene lost 3 bases, with 16 bases spanning the gap. The CDR3 loop spans 15 amino acids. CDR1 is SGHRS and CDR2 is YFSETQ in the germline V gene. CDR3: CASSLRTAQEETQYF. In nucleotides, the CDR3 is TGCGCCAGCAGCCTACGGACAGCTCAGGAAGAGACCCAGTACTTC.